This TCR beta chain was captured in a study of shared clonotypes between healthy human individuals. In the study overall: A donor's plate count was three for CD4 naive and three for CD4 memory; CD8 naive had two and CD8 memory one.

Assay: immunoSEQ multiplex PCR; the TCRdb copy retains only in-frame clones and omits some. The profile covers some 2.1 million clones, with roughly 94% appearing a single time and more than 0.1% taken by the ten largest. This clone was observed once. This CDR3 has 14 residues. The junction had 5 bases not matched to a gene; V was cut back by 6 bases and J by 2 bases. CDR1 is SEHNR, CDR2 FQNEAQ, per germline (reference sequence). Recent vaccinations or acute infections were absent in the healthy HIV-negative adult donors. Caucasian adults residing in Nashville, Tennessee made up all the donors. The clonotype originates from a man younger than 35 in good health. The chain couples TRBV7-9 to TRBJ1-1, with TRBD1 identical over 8 bases. The material sequenced was naive CD4+ T cells sorted from blood. Indicated subset: CD45RA+ positively selected. CDR3 sequence reads: CASRKTGDNTEAFF. In nucleotides, the CDR3 is TGTGCCAGCAGAAAGACAGGGGATAACACTGAAGCTTTCTTT.